A single sample is the source of the 10 T cell receptor beta chains below, sequenced in a study of blood T cells in healthy people across ages. With a J-beta primer mix and a sample-barcoded 5' primer, a second PCR ran about 6 to 11 cycles. One entry per CDR3 protein results from TCRdb running MiXCR on the 5' RACE reads. The sample includes fewer than 1,000,000 distinct CDR3 sequences, about half of them seen just once. The sequencing sample was made of blood. All receptors derive from a man older than 75 in good health.

This clonotype was recorded at least ten times. The chain carries TRBV24-1 and TRBJ2-1; 10 bases agree with TRBD2. V trimming: 3 bases; J trimming: 0 bases; junction bases outside the gene matches: 7. The CDR3 sequence is 18 residues long. Germline V CDR1 and CDR2: KGHDR, SFDVKD. The CDR3: CATSDLGLAESSYNEQFF. In nucleotides, the CDR3 is TGTGCCACCAGTGATCTCGGACTAGCGGAGAGCTCCTACAATGAGCAGTTCTTC.

The chain employs TRBV9 and TRBJ2-5, with a tentative D call TRBD2 (5 bases). The CDR3 sequence is 14 residues long. CDR1 and CDR2 (germline): SGDLS, YYNGEE. Trimming shortened V by 0 bases and J by 5 bases, and 11 bases separated the two germline ends. The CDR3 nucleotides are TGTGCCAGCAGCGTAGCTGGTGGCGGGGAGACCCAGTACTTC. Its translation: CASSVAGGGETQYF.

This rearrangement joins TRBV7-3 to TRBJ2-1; 8 bases match TRBD2. This CDR3 region has 15 residues. Trimming removed 1 base from V and 6 bases from J; junction bases left unmatched: 5. CDR1 and CDR2 from the germline V gene are SGHTA and FQGTGA. Here the CDR3 reads CASSLKAGGGNEQFF. DNA for the CDR3: TGTGCCAGCAGCTTAAAGGCGGGAGGAGGCAATGAGCAGTTCTTC.

This clonotype was seen a handful of times. The chain joins TRBV7-9 to TRBJ1-2, with D possibly matching TRBD1 (5 bases). This CDR3 is built from 13 residues. The V and J ends lost 7 bases and 6 bases respectively, with 15 bases between them. Per germline, CDR1 SEHNR and CDR2 FQNEAQ (reference sequence). The CDR3 loop reads CASTLGTLNGYTF. Here the CDR3 DNA reads TGTGCCAGCACTCTTGGGACCTTGAATGGCTACACCTTC.

The V and J genes are TRBV27 and TRBJ2-7; D is tentatively TRBD1 or TRBD2 (6 bases each). CDR3 size: 14 residues. Per the germline V gene, CDR1 is MNHEY and CDR2 is SMNVEV (reference sequence). Deletions cut 5 bases from V and 3 bases from J, with 14 bases between. The CDR3 DNA follows: TGTGCCAGCAGTCCACGGGGGCCGGGCTACGAGCAGTACTTC. Translation gives CASSPRGPGYEQYF.

The chain employs TRBV20-1 and TRBJ2-5; the D is unclear. Germline CDR1 is DFQATT and CDR2 is SNEGSKA (reference sequence). This CDR3 comprises 15 residues. V dropped 2 bases and J dropped 2 bases, with 15 bases sitting between them. CDR3 sequence reads: CSARRAGSYQETQYF. The DNA of the CDR3 is TGCAGTGCTAGAAGGGCTGGTAGTTATCAAGAGACCCAGTACTTC.

This clonotype was recorded a few times. CDR3: CASSLVRLSEQYF. The CDR3 DNA follows: TGTGCCAGCAGCTTAGTTCGGCTTTCCGAGCAGTACTTC. V gene TRBV11-1 combines with J gene TRBJ2-7; D is unclear. The CDR3 contains 13 residues. In germline, CDR1 is SGHAT, CDR2 FQDESV (reference sequence). V lost 1 base and J lost 6, with 10 bases in between.

A single count supports this clonotype. CDR3 in DNA: TGTGCCAGCAGTACCAAGCCAGGGCCCGAGGCCAACGTCCTGACTTTC. This gives the protein CASSTKPGPEANVLTF. The chain couples TRBV6-1 to TRBJ2-6; weak D call: TRBD1 (5 bases). The CDR3 runs to 16 residues. V lost 5 bases, J lost 6 bases, and 17 bases lay in between. Germline CDR1 MNHNS, CDR2 SASEGT.

The genes are TRBV7-2 and TRBJ2-6, with a tentative D call TRBD2 (5 bases). Germline assignment: CDR1 SGHTA and CDR2 FQGNSA. There are 14 residues in the CDR3. The V gene lost 5 bases and the J gene lost 4 bases, with 9 bases spanning the gap. CDR3 coding DNA: TGTGCCAGCAGCCGTCAGCGGGGGGCCAACGTCCTGACTTTC. Protein sequence: CASSRQRGANVLTF.

The chain links TRBV11-3 to TRBJ2-5; 8 bases fit TRBD2. This CDR3 spans 14 amino acids. CDR1 and CDR2 (germline): SGHNT, YENEEA. J was trimmed by 2 bases and V by 5 bases; bases with no gene match: 4. In DNA form, the CDR3 reads TGTGCCAGCAGCACAGGGACTAGACAAGAGACCCAGTACTTC. It yields the protein CASSTGTRQETQYF.